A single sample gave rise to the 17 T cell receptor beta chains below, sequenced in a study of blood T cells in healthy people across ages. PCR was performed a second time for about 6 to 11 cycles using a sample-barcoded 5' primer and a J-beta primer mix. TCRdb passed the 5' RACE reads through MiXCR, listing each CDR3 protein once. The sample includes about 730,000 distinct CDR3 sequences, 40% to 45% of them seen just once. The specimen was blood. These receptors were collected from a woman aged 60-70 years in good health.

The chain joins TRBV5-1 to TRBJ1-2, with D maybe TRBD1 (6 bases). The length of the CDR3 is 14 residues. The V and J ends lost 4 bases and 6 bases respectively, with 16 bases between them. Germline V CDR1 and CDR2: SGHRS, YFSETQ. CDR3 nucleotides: TGCGCCAGCAGCCGGGGGGCGAGGAACGATGGCTACACCTTC. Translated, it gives CASSRGARNDGYTF.

CDR3 in amino acids: CASSPTHRGSSYNEQYF. CDR3 bases: TGTGCCAGCAGCCCCACGCACAGGGGGAGCTCCTACAATGAGCAGTACTTC. V and J are TRBV7-3 and TRBJ2-1; 8 bases align to TRBD1. The J call could be wrong; TRBJ2-7 is a better fit for the DNA end. Germline values: CDR1 SGHTA, CDR2 FQGTGA. CDR3 length: 17 residues.

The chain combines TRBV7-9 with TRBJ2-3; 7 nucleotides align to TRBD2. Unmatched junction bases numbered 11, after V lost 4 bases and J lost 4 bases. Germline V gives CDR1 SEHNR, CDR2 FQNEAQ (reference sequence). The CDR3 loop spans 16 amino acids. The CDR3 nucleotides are TGTGCCAGCAGCTCGCTTCGCTGGGACTACCCAGATACGCAGTATTTT. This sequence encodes CASSSLRWDYPDTQYF.

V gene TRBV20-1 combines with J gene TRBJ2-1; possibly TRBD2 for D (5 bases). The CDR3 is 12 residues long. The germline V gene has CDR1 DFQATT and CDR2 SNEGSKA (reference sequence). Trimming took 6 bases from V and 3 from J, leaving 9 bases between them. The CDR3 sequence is CSASGNYNEQFF. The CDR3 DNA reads TGCAGTGCATCCGGGAACTACAATGAGCAGTTCTTC.

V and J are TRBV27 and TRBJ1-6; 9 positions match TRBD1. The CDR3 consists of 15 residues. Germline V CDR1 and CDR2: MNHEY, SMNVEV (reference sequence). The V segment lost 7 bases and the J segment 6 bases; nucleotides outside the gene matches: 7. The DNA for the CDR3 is TGTGCCAGCACCCCGGGACAGGGCCGTAATTCACCCCTCCACTTT. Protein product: CASTPGQGRNSPLHF.

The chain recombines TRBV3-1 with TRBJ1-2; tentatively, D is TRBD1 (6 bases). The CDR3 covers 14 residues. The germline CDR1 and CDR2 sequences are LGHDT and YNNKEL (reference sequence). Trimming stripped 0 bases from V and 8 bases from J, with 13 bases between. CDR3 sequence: CASSQDPQGGGYTF. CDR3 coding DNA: TGTGCCAGCAGCCAAGACCCACAGGGTGGCGGCTACACCTTC.

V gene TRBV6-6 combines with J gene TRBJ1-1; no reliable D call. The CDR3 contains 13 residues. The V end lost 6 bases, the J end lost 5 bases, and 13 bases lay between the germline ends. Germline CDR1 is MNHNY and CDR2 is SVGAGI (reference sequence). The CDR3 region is CASSHESRTEAFF. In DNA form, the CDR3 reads TGTGCCAGCAGCCACGAGTCGAGGACTGAAGCTTTCTTT.

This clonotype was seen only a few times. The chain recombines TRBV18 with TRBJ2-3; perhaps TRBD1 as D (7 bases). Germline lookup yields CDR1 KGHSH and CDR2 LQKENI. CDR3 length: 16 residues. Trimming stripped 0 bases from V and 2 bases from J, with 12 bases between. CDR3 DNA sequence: TGTGCCAGCTCACCACCGGCAGGGGGGCCCACAGATACGCAGTATTTT. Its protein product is CASSPPAGGPTDTQYF.

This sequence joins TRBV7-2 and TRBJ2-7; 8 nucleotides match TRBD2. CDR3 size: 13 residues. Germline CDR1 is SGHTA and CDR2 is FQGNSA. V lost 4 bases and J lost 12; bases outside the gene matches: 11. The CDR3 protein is CASSSAGDLSPYF. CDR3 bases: TGTGCCAGCAGCTCAGCGGGGGACCTAAGCCCGTACTTC.

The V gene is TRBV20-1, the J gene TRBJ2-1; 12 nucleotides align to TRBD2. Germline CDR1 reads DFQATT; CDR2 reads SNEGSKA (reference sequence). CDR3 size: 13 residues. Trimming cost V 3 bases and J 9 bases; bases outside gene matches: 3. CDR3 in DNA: TGCAGTGCTAGGGCTAGCGGGAGGGGTGAGCAGTTCTTC. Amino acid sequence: CSARASGRGEQFF.

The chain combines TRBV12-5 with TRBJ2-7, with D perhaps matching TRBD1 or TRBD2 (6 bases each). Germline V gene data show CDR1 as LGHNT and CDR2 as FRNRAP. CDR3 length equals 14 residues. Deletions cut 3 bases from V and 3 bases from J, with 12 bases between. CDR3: CASGFGGGYYEQYF. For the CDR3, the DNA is TGTGCTAGTGGTTTTGGAGGGGGGTACTACGAGCAGTACTTC.

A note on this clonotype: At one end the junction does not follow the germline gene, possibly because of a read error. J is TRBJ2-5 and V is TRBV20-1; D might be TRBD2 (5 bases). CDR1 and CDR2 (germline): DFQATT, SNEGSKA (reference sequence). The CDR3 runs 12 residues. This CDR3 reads CGARAAEETQYF. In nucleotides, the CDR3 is TGCGGTGCTAGGGCAGCGGAAGAGACCCAGTACTTC.

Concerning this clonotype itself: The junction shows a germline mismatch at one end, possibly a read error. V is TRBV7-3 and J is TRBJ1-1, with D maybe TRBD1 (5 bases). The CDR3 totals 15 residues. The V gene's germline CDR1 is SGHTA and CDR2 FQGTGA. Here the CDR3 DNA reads TGTGCCAGCAGCTTAATGGGGACTGGGAACACTGGAGCTTTCTTT. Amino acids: CASSLMGTGNTGAFF.

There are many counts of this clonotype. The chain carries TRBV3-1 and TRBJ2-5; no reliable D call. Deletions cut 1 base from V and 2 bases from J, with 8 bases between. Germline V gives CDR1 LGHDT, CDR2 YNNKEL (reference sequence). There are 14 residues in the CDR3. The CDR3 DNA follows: TGTGCCAGCAGCCAAGTCGGGCAGCAAGAGACCCAGTACTTC. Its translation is CASSQVGQQETQYF.

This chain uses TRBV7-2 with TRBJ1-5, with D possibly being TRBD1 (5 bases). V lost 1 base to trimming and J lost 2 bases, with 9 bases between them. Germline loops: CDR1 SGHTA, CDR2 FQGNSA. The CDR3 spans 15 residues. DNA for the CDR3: TGTGCCAGCAGCTTAGAGCAGGGTGGCAATCAGCCCCAGCATTTT. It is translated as CASSLEQGGNQPQHF.

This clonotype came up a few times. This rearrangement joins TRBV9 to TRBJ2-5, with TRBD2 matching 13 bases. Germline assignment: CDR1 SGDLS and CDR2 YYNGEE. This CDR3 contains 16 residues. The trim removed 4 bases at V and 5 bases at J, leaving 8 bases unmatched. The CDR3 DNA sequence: TGTGCCAGCAGCTCGAGCGGACTAGCGGGAGTGGAGACCCAGTACTTC. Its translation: CASSSSGLAGVETQYF.

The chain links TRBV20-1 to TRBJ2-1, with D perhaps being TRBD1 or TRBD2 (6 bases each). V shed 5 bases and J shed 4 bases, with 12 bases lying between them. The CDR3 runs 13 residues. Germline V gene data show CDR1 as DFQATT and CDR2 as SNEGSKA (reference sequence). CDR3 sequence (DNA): TGCAGTGCTGTTAGGGGGGATTACAATGAGCAGTTCTTC. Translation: CSAVRGDYNEQFF.